These 23 T cell receptor beta chains were all obtained from the same sample, sequenced in a study of T cells after yellow fever vaccination. MiXCR, applied by TCRdb to the 5' RACE reads, yields one record per CDR3 protein. The data show hundreds of thousands of distinct CDR3 sequences, 12% seen once. The sequencing used PBMCs, collected on the day of the yellow fever booster vaccination. The source of these receptors is a man aged 25 to 40 who received the YFV17D yellow fever vaccine.

The V and J genes are TRBV18 and TRBJ2-7; D might be TRBD1 (7 bases). The CDR3 length is 14 residues. The V and J ends lost 6 bases and 2 bases respectively, with 14 bases between them. CDR1 is KGHSH, CDR2 LQKENI, per germline. This CDR3 reads CASSEGQLTYEQYF. Here the CDR3 DNA reads TGTGCCAGCTCGGAGGGACAGCTAACCTACGAGCAGTACTTC.

In this sample, this clonotype turned up a few times. This chain uses TRBV19 with TRBJ2-3; D may correspond to TRBD1 or TRBD2 (5 bases each). The CDR3 totals 15 residues. Germline V gives CDR1 LNHDA, CDR2 SQIVND (reference sequence). Between the trimmed V and J ends, which lost 3 bases and 1 base, there was a span of 11 bases. CDR3 DNA sequence: TGTGCCAGTAGTATGGGGGTCTGGGGCACAGATACGCAGTATTTT. As protein: CASSMGVWGTDTQYF.

The gene calls are TRBV4-2 and TRBJ2-2; D gene uncertain. Trimming removed 1 base at V and 3 bases at J, with 18 bases between. Germline assignment: CDR1 LGHNA and CDR2 YNFKEQ. This CDR3 has 18 amino acids. CDR3 residues: CASSQVPKLSWDTGELFF. Here the CDR3 DNA reads TGTGCCAGCAGCCAAGTTCCGAAGCTCTCCTGGGACACCGGGGAGCTGTTTTTT.

The CDR3 region has the DNA TGTGCCAGCAGCCCACGGCCCAATGGGGAGCAGTACTTC. This translates into CASSPRPNGEQYF. The genes are TRBV3-1 and TRBJ2-7; no clear D. The ends were cut back, 4 bases at V and 7 bases at J, with 14 bases in the middle. CDR3 size: 13 residues. Germline V CDR1 and CDR2: LGHDT, YNNKEL (reference sequence).

The chain employs TRBV21-1 and TRBJ2-6; the tabulated D call, TRBD1, remains unverified against the DNA. TRBV21-1 is noted as a pseudogene. The CDR3 is 17 amino acids. The CDR3 coding sequence is TGTGCCAGCAGCGTGTTAGGGGGCCCGTCTGGGGCCAACGTCCTGACTTTC. Protein: CASSVLGGPSGANVLTF.

This clonotype was seen more than once but under ten times. Here the CDR3 DNA reads TGTGCCAGCAGCTCAAGGGGCGGACAGGGGAATGGCTACACCTTC. Protein product: CASSSRGGQGNGYTF. The chain has TRBV7-6 and TRBJ1-2, with 9 bases that match TRBD1. V was clipped by 4 bases and J by 6 bases; unmatched bases: 9. The CDR3 is 15 residues long. Germline V gene data show CDR1 as SGHVS and CDR2 as FNYEAQ.

This clonotype was counted only a few times. This chain joins TRBV29-1 and TRBJ2-3; no firm D call. This CDR3 contains 14 residues. With 4 bases removed from V and 0 bases from J, the gap between germline ends came to 11 bases. Per germline, CDR1 SQVTM and CDR2 ANQGSEA. CDR3 region: CSVGGVKSTDTQYF. Here the CDR3 DNA reads TGCAGCGTTGGTGGGGTAAAAAGCACAGATACGCAGTATTTT.

This clonotype showed up just a few times. The V call is TRBV7-9, the J call TRBJ2-1; 10 nucleotides match TRBD2. The CDR3 loop spans 15 amino acids. Losses at the gene ends were 5 bases for V and 9 bases for J; bases not matched to a gene: 10. CDR1 is SEHNR and CDR2 is FQNEAQ in the germline V gene (reference sequence). The CDR3 loop reads CASSQGLASIAEQFF. CDR3 coding DNA: TGTGCCAGCAGCCAGGGACTAGCGAGCATTGCTGAGCAGTTCTTC.

This clonotype was found many times. DNA for the CDR3: TGCAGTGCAAGACGGGGGGTGGCGGGACTGGGAGATACGCAGTATTTT. The encoded protein is CSARRGVAGLGDTQYF. V is TRBV20-1 and J is TRBJ2-3, with 7 bases identical to TRBD2. This CDR3 spans 16 amino acids. With V trimmed by 6 bases and J by 5 bases, 17 bases remained unmatched. The germline CDR1 and CDR2 sequences are DFQATT and SNEGSKA (reference sequence).

There are a few counts of this clonotype. V usage is TRBV20-1 and J usage is TRBJ2-3; D call uncertain. Trimming shortened V by 3 bases and J by 5 bases, and 12 bases separated the two germline ends. Germline CDR1 reads DFQATT; CDR2 reads SNEGSKA (reference sequence). CDR3 length: 13 amino acids. The DNA for the CDR3 is TGCAGTGCTAGGGGCGAGATCTTAGATACGCAGTATTTT. This codes for CSARGEILDTQYF.

This clonotype was seen more than once but under ten times. The chain combines TRBV7-2 with TRBJ2-1, with 7 positions matching TRBD2. The germline CDR1 and CDR2 sequences are SGHTA and FQGNSA. Trimming at V came to 1 base and at J to 0 bases, leaving 6 bases not matched to a gene. The CDR3 loop spans 17 amino acids. The chain's CDR3 is CASSLVLAISSYNEQFF. Written as DNA, the CDR3 is TGTGCCAGCAGCTTAGTACTAGCGATTAGCTCCTACAATGAGCAGTTCTTC.

This clonotype was counted between two and nine times. The genes are TRBV20-1 and TRBJ2-3; D may be TRBD1 (5 bases). From germline, CDR1 is DFQATT and CDR2 SNEGSKA (reference sequence). Trimming cost V 3 bases and J 0 bases, with 10 bases left between them. The CDR3 is 14 residues long. CDR3 residues: CSASMDTSTDTQYF. The CDR3 DNA follows: TGCAGTGCTAGTATGGACACTAGCACAGATACGCAGTATTTT.

V usage is TRBV21-1 and J usage is TRBJ2-1; the table names TRBD2, a call not compared with the DNA. TRBV21-1 is classified as a pseudogene. This CDR3 contains 17 residues. The CDR3: CASSKGSSGGSYNEQFF. In DNA, the CDR3 is TGTGCCAGCAGCAAAGGATCTAGCGGGGGCTCCTACAATGAGCAGTTCTTC.

This clonotype has only a few counts. This sequence joins TRBV25-1 and TRBJ2-3; D is possibly TRBD2 (5 bases). Between the trimmed V and J ends, which lost 2 bases and 2 bases, there was a span of 11 bases. The germline V gene encodes CDR1 MGHDK and CDR2 SYGVNS. The CDR3 is 15 amino acids. Here the CDR3 reads CASSEHRGNTDTQYF. CDR3 nucleotide sequence: TGTGCCAGCAGTGAACATCGGGGAAACACAGATACGCAGTATTTT.

This chain joins TRBV13 and TRBJ2-7, with D possibly TRBD1 on 6 matching bases. The CDR3 extends over 14 amino acids. The V and J ends lost 4 bases and 2 bases respectively, with 12 bases between them. Germline V gives CDR1 PRHDT, CDR2 FYEKMQ (reference sequence). CDR3 in DNA: TGTGCCAGCAGCTCTGGACAGAGCACCTACGAGCAGTACTTC. Amino acids: CASSSGQSTYEQYF. The whole variable domain, filled in from reference TRBV13 and TRBJ2-7, reads AAGVIQSPRHLIKEKRETATLKCYPIPRHDTVYWYQQGPGQDPQFLISFYEKMQSDKGSIPDRFSAQQFSDYHSELNMSSLELGDSALYFCASSSGQSTYEQYFGPGTRLTVT.

The chain combines TRBV2 with TRBJ1-2; 9 bases agree with TRBD1. The germline gives CDR1 SNHLY, CDR2 FYNNEI. This CDR3 contains 14 residues. V dropped 8 bases and J dropped 0; count of bases not matched to a gene: 4. The CDR3 loop is CASDRDRANYGYTF. CDR3 nucleotides: TGTGCCAGCGACCGGGACAGGGCTAACTATGGCTACACCTTC.

This clonotype was recorded a few times. The V call is TRBV28, the J call TRBJ2-4; TRBD1 matches at 10 bases. Germline assignment: CDR1 MDHEN and CDR2 SYDVKM. The CDR3 has 16 amino acids. V shed 10 bases, J shed 6 bases, and the junction held 15 bases outside the gene matches. The CDR3 coding sequence is TGTGCCACTCAGAACTCGGACAGGGGGAGAGGAAACATTCAGTACTTC. It is translated as CATQNSDRGRGNIQYF. The whole variable domain, remainder taken from reference TRBV28 and TRBJ2-4, is DVKVTQSSRYLVKRTGEKVFLECVQDMDHENMFWYRQDPGLGLRLIYFSYDVKMKEKGDIPEGYSVSREKKERFSLILESASTNQTSMYLCATQNSDRGRGNIQYFGAGTRLSVL.

The rearrangement uses TRBV5-1 and TRBJ2-4; D is unclear. The germline V gene has CDR1 SGHRS and CDR2 YFSETQ. The CDR3 consists of 14 residues. Trimming removed 4 bases from V and 7 bases from J, with 15 bases in between. The CDR3 DNA follows: TGCGCCAGCAGCCTTGCTGGGCCCGGCAACATTCAGTACTTC. This gives the protein CASSLAGPGNIQYF.

This clonotype was counted at least ten times. This chain connects TRBV7-8 to TRBJ2-7; D is uncertain. Trimming took off 1 base at V and 7 bases at J, with 5 bases between the two ends. CDR1 is SGHVS and CDR2 is FQNEAQ in the germline V gene. This CDR3 region has 11 residues. CDR3 protein: CASSLGLEQYF. The DNA of the CDR3 is TGTGCCAGCAGCTTAGGCCTAGAGCAGTACTTC.

The CDR3 reads CASTPRDEQFF. CDR3 in DNA: TGTGCCAGCACCCCACGGGATGAGCAGTTCTTC. The chain recombines TRBV2 with TRBJ2-1; no clear D gene. Germline V CDR1 and CDR2: SNHLY, FYNNEI. The CDR3 length is 11 residues. The ends were cut back, 7 bases at V and 8 bases at J, with 9 bases in the middle.

The chain joins TRBV15 to TRBJ2-2, with 12 bases aligning to TRBD2. Germline loops: CDR1 LNHNV, CDR2 YYDKDF (reference sequence). The V and J ends lost 6 bases and 5 bases, in that order; junction bases with no gene match: 4. CDR3 length: 15 residues. CDR3 coding DNA: TGTGCCACCAGAGAAGGACTAGCGGGAACCGGGGAGCTGTTTTTT. It encodes CATREGLAGTGELFF.

The V and J genes are TRBV10-1 and TRBJ2-2; possibly TRBD2 for D (6 bases). Germline CDR1 and CDR2: WNHNN and SYGVQD (reference sequence). CDR3 size: 14 residues. V was shortened by 2 bases and J by 3 bases, with 7 bases between the two germline ends. This chain's CDR3 is CASSEAGYTGELFF. CDR3 in DNA: TGCGCCAGCAGTGAGGCGGGGTACACCGGGGAGCTGTTTTTT.

There are a few counts of this clonotype. The CDR3 loop reads CASLAGPMNTEAFF. The CDR3 nucleotides read TGCGCCTCATTGGCAGGCCCCATGAACACTGAAGCTTTCTTT. The V call is TRBV5-1, the J call TRBJ1-1; D not certain. From germline, CDR1 is SGHRS and CDR2 YFSETQ. This CDR3 is 14 amino acids long. V shed 10 bases and J shed 0 bases, with 16 bases lying between them. Filled out from reference TRBV5-1 and TRBJ1-1, the complete variable domain reads KAGVTQTPRYLIKTRGQQVTLSCSPISGHRSVSWYQQTPGQGLQFLFEYFSETQRNKGNFPGRFSGRQFSNSRSEMNVSTLELGDSALYLCASLAGPMNTEAFFGQGTRLTVV.